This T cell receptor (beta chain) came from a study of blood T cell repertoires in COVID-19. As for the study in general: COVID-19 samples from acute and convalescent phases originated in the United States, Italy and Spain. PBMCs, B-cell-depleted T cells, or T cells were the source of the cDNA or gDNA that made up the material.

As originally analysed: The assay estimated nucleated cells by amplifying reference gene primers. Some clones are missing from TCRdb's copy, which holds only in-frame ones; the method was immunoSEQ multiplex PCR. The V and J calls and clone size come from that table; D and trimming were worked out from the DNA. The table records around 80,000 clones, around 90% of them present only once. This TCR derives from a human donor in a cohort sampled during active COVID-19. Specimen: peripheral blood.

This CDR3 reads CASSLQGASSTEAFF. The DNA for the CDR3 is TGTGCCAGCAGCCTACAGGGGGCATCTTCCACTGAAGCTTTCTTT. This chain connects TRBV7-3 to TRBJ1-1; the match to TRBD1 covers 9 bases. J lost 4 bases, V lost 5 bases, and 8 bases had no gene match. Germline V gives CDR1 SGHTA, CDR2 FQGTGA. The CDR3 is 15 amino acids.